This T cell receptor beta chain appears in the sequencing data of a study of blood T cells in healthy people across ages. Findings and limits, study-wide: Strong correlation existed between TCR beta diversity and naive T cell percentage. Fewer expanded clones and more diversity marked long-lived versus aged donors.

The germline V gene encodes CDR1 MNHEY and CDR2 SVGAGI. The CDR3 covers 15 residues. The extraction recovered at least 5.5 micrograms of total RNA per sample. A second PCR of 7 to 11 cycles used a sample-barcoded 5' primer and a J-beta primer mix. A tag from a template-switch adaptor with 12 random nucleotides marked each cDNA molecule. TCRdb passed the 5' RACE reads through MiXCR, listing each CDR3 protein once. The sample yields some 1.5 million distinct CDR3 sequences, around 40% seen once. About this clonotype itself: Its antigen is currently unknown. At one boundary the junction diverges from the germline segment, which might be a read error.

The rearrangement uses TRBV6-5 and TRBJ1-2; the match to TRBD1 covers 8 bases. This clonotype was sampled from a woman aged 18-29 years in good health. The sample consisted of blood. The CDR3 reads CASSQIQGVNYGCTF. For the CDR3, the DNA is TGTGCCAGCAGCCAAATACAGGGGGTAAACTATGGCTGCACCTTC.